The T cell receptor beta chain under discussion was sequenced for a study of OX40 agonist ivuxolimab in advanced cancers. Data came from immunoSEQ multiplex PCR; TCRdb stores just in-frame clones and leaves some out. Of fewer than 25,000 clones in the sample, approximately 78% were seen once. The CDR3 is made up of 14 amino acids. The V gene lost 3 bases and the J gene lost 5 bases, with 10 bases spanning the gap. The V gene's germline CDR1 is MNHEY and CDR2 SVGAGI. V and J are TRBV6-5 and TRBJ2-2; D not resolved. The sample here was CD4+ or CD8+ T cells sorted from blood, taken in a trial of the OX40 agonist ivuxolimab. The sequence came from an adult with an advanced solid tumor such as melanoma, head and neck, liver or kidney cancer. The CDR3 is CASSYQSPTGELFF. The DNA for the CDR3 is TGTGCCAGCAGTTATCAGTCCCCTACCGGGGAGCTGTTTTTT.